The present T cell receptor beta chain was sequenced within a study of vaccination effects on CD4 cells after COVID-19. Study-wide results and limits: Clones of infection and vaccine origin contracted markedly late after vaccination.

Libraries were prepared by immunoSEQ multiplex PCR; TCRdb keeps only in-frame clonotypes and omits some of them. The table has about 65,000 clones, approximately 79% seen once. Before any sequencing was done, the ViraFEST assay used viral peptide pools to expand antigen-specific CD4+ T cells. Scientists isolated CD4+ T cells after an approximately 10-day culture period ended. No vaccinee had earlier SARS-CoV-2 infection, and nucleocapsid antibodies were negative. As to this clone: What it binds is not known.

V lost 5 bases to trimming and J lost 2 bases, with 13 bases between them. Germline CDR1 is SNHLY and CDR2 is FYNNEI. CDR3 length equals 15 residues. The genes are TRBV2 and TRBJ2-1; D uncertain. Here the sequenced sample was CD4+ T cells from PBMCs cultured with HCoV-NL63 spike peptides, taken before COVID-19 vaccination. The receptor was isolated from a human donor who received a COVID-19 vaccine. The CDR3 sequence is CASSNDLLTYNEQFF. The CDR3 DNA sequence: TGTGCCAGCAGTAACGACTTACTAACCTACAATGAGCAGTTCTTC.